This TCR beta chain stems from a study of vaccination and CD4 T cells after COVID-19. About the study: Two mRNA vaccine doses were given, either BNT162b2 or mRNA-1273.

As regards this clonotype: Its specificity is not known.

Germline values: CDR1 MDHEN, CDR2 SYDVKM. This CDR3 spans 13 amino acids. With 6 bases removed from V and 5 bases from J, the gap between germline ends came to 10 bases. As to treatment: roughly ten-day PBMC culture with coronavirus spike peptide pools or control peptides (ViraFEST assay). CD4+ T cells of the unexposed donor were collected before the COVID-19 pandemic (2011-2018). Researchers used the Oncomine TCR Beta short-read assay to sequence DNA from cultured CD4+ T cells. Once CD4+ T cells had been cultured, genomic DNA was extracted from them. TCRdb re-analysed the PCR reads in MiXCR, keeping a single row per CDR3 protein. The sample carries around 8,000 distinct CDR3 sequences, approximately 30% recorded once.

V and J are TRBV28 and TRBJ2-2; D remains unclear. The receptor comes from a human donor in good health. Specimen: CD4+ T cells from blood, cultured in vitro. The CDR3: CASRGWVTGELFF. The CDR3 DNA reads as TGTGCCAGCAGAGGGTGGGTAACCGGGGAGCTGTTTTTT.